The entry below describes one T cell receptor beta chain. Antigen specificity is unknown. The table came from immunoSEQ multiplex PCR; TCRdb's copy has only in-frame clones and leaves some out. Of just over 95,000 clones in the sample, around 87% were seen once. This sample was included in a study of OX40 agonist ivuxolimab in advanced cancers. The wider study: At 0.01 to 10 mg/kg, ivuxolimab was administered intravenously to patients every 2 weeks. Participants averaged about 60 years of age (range about 23 to 79) and were roughly 80% male. Study-wide results and limits: Antigens targeted by the expanded peripheral T cells were not determined.

Germline-derived CDR1 and CDR2 are GTSNPN and SVGIG (reference sequence). With 2 bases clipped from V and 4 bases from J, the junction kept 5 bases outside the gene matches. The CDR3 spans 14 residues. The chain is built from TRBV30 and TRBJ2-7; 10 positions match TRBD1. The TCR sequence derives from an adult with an advanced solid tumor such as melanoma, head and neck, liver or kidney cancer. The sample in question was CD4+ or CD8+ T cells sorted from blood, obtained in a trial of the OX40 agonist ivuxolimab. This chain's CDR3 is CAWSPMGQGYEQYF. The CDR3 coding sequence is TGTGCCTGGAGTCCCATGGGACAGGGGTACGAGCAGTACTTC.